The entry below gives a single TCR beta chain sequence along with its context. Assay used: immunoSEQ multiplex PCR; TCRdb lists only in-frame clones, some missing. This sample has about 340,000 clones, with 88% found just once. Patients in Seattle were enrolled during active infection, then followed longitudinally. The sample is drawn from a study of blood T cell repertoires in COVID-19. This CDR3 is 12 amino acids long. V dropped 5 bases and J dropped 5 bases, with 9 bases sitting between them. Sequenced: peripheral blood. The receptor was derived from a woman aged 70 to 79 with COVID-19, enrolled during active disease. This chain uses TRBV12-3 or TRBV12-4 with TRBJ1-2, with unresolved D. The CDR3 coding sequence is TGTGCCAGCAGTGGGAGGGATTATGGCTACACCTTC. Encoded protein: CASSGRDYGYTF.